A single sample is the source of the 21 T cell receptor beta chains below, sequenced in a study of cytomegalovirus exposure and HLA in healthy donors. Primers: 60 Vbeta forward and 13 Jbeta reverse. Assay used: immunoSEQ multiplex PCR; TCRdb lists only in-frame clones, some missing. The profile covers 120,000 or so clones, with roughly 85% appearing a single time and around 3.5% taken by the ten largest. Material for sequencing was PBMCs. The receptor set was obtained from a middle-aged woman in good health and CMV-seropositive.

The chain has TRBV28 and TRBJ2-1; 9 nucleotides align to TRBD2. CDR3 size: 18 residues. Germline values: CDR1 MDHEN, CDR2 SYDVKM. Germline trimming cut 2 bases from V and 5 bases from J; bases unmatched to any gene: 13. The CDR3 protein is CASSLVRVAGDDDNEQFF. CDR3 in DNA: TGTGCCAGCAGTTTAGTTCGAGTAGCGGGAGATGACGACAATGAGCAGTTCTTC.

As regards this clone: This sample includes further DNA sequences coding for the same CDR3. The chain is built from TRBV6-5 and TRBJ1-3; tentative D call: TRBD1 (6 bases). Per the germline V gene, CDR1 is MNHEY and CDR2 is SVGAGI. The V end was cut by 6 bases, the J end by 2 bases, with 11 bases between. The length of the CDR3 is 14 residues. CDR3 region: CASSPDRAGNTIYF. In nucleotides, the CDR3 is TGTGCCAGCAGCCCGGACAGAGCTGGAAACACCATATATTTT.

The chain couples TRBV5-1 to TRBJ1-1; 7 bases agree with TRBD1. Trimming removed 4 bases from V and 4 bases from J; junction bases left unmatched: 7. Germline V gives CDR1 SGHRS, CDR2 YFSETQ. CDR3 size: 14 residues. The CDR3 protein is CASSPRQGGTEAFF. The CDR3 region has the DNA TGCGCCAGCAGCCCCCGACAGGGAGGCACTGAAGCTTTCTTT. Full variable domain (missing parts from reference TRBV5-1 and TRBJ1-1): KAGVTQTPRYLIKTRGQQVTLSCSPISGHRSVSWYQQTPGQGLQFLFEYFSETQRNKGNFPGRFSGRQFSNSRSEMNVSTLELGDSALYLCASSPRQGGTEAFFGQGTRLTVV.

The CDR3 reads CASSPRVAGSYNEQFF. CDR3 DNA: TGTGCCAGCAGCCCCCGGGTTGCTGGCTCCTACAATGAGCAGTTCTTC. This sequence joins TRBV5-5 and TRBJ2-1; D is unresolved. Trimming cost V 4 bases and J 0 bases, with 14 bases left between them. The CDR3 loop spans 16 amino acids. Germline V gene data show CDR1 as SGHKS and CDR2 as YYEKEE (reference sequence).

The chain joins TRBV13 to TRBJ2-4; the match to TRBD2 covers 13 bases. This CDR3 contains 16 residues. From germline, CDR1 is PRHDT and CDR2 FYEKMQ (reference sequence). Losses at the gene ends were 2 bases for V and 15 bases for J; bases not matched to a gene: 13. CDR3: CASSLRLAGGRTLRYF. In DNA, the CDR3 is TGTGCCAGCAGCTTAAGACTAGCGGGAGGCCGAACTCTGCGGTACTTC.

The chain joins TRBV2 to TRBJ1-3; D is unclear. Germline values: CDR1 SNHLY, CDR2 FYNNEI. The CDR3 has 14 amino acids. V was trimmed by 5 bases and J by 4 bases, leaving 12 bases between them. CDR3 in amino acids: CASSPRVSGNTIYF. Written as DNA, the CDR3 is TGTGCCAGCAGTCCGAGGGTTTCCGGAAACACCATATATTTT.

The V call is TRBV7-8, the J call TRBJ2-1; TRBD2 agrees at 12 bases. This CDR3 contains 16 residues. Germline-derived CDR1 and CDR2 are SGHVS and FQNEAQ. The J segment lost 3 bases and the V segment lost 5 bases, leaving 5 bases of the junction unmatched. DNA of the CDR3: TGTGCCAGCAGCCCCCGACTAGCGGGAGACTACAATGAGCAGTTCTTC. Residues: CASSPRLAGDYNEQFF.

The CDR3: CASSPPGLASGQYF. The CDR3 DNA sequence: TGTGCCAGCAGTCCTCCGGGACTAGCTAGCGGGCAGTACTTC. The V and J genes are TRBV6-1 and TRBJ2-7, with TRBD2 matching over 9 bases. Germline V gene lookup returns CDR1 MNHNS and CDR2 SASEGT. This CDR3 contains 14 residues. The V and J ends lost 5 bases and 9 bases, in that order; junction bases with no gene match: 11.

The chain uses TRBV11-2 and TRBJ2-5, with 9 bases identical to TRBD1. Germline CDR1 is SGHAT and CDR2 is FQNNGV. This CDR3 spans 16 amino acids. V trimming: 7 bases; J trimming: 4 bases; junction bases outside the gene matches: 13. CDR3 protein: CASTRRRGQGSETQYF. Written as DNA, the CDR3 is TGTGCCAGCACGCGGCGCAGGGGACAGGGATCAGAGACCCAGTACTTC.

The rearrangement uses TRBV28 and TRBJ2-1, with 10 bases identical to TRBD2. Trimming took 2 bases from V and 8 from J; bases not matched to a gene: 9. Germline V CDR1 and CDR2: MDHEN, SYDVKM. This CDR3 is 16 amino acids long. DNA of the CDR3: TGTGCCAGCAGTTTACCACCTAGCGGGAGTTCCCATGAGCAGTTCTTC. Its translation is CASSLPPSGSSHEQFF.

This chain uses TRBV13 with TRBJ2-5, with 11 bases aligning to TRBD2. Losses at the gene ends were 5 bases for V and 4 bases for J; bases not matched to a gene: 12. CDR1 and CDR2 (germline): PRHDT, FYEKMQ (reference sequence). The CDR3 has 17 amino acids. The CDR3 spells CASSTRLAGTRRETQYF. For the CDR3, the DNA is TGTGCCAGCAGCACCAGACTAGCGGGAACTAGGCGAGAGACCCAGTACTTC. Together with reference TRBV13 and TRBJ2-5, the CDR3 gives the full variable domain: AAGVIQSPRHLIKEKRETATLKCYPIPRHDTVYWYQQGPGQDPQFLISFYEKMQSDKGSIPDRFSAQQFSDYHSELNMSSLELGDSALYFCASSTRLAGTRRETQYFGPGTRLLVL.

This clone was found once. The rearrangement uses TRBV18 and TRBJ2-4; D is unresolved. This CDR3 contains 16 residues. Germline V gives CDR1 KGHSH, CDR2 LQKENI. Trimming took 5 bases from V and 0 from J, leaving 14 bases between them. In DNA form, the CDR3 reads TGTGCCAGCTCATCCTACTCGGGTCTAGCCAAAAACATTCAGTACTTC. This translates into CASSSYSGLAKNIQYF. Based on the CDR3 plus reference TRBV18 and TRBJ2-4, the full variable domain is NAGVMQNPRHLVRRRGQEARLRCSPMKGHSHVYWYRQLPEEGLKFMVYLQKENIIDESGMPKERFSAEFPKEGPSILRIQQVVRGDSAAYFCASSSYSGLAKNIQYFGAGTRLSVL.

CDR3 DNA sequence: TGTGCCAGTAGTATATGGAAGGGGGCCAGCAATCAGCCCCAGCATTTT. Residues: CASSIWKGASNQPQHF. The chain has TRBV19 and TRBJ1-5, with 7 bases fitting TRBD1. Germline CDR1 is LNHDA and CDR2 is SQIVND (reference sequence). The CDR3 totals 16 residues. V was pared by 2 bases and J by 1 base, with 5 bases of the junction left unmatched. Variable domain in full (rest from reference TRBV19 and TRBJ1-5): DGGITQSPKYLFRKEGQNVTLSCEQNLNHDAMYWYRQDPGQGLRLIYYSQIVNDFQKGDIAEGYSVSREKKESFPLTVTSAQKNPTAFYLCASSIWKGASNQPQHFGDGTRLSIL.

The genes are TRBV19 and TRBJ2-6, with TRBD1 matching over 7 bases. This CDR3 region has 20 residues. V gave up 9 bases and J gave up 0 bases; unmatched junction bases: 20. Germline CDR1 is LNHDA and CDR2 is SQIVND (reference sequence). The CDR3 loop reads CASPKSTTGETLSGANVLTF. For the CDR3, the DNA is TGTGCCAGCCCAAAATCCACAACAGGGGAAACTCTCTCTGGGGCCAACGTCCTGACTTTC.

In its sample, this clone was seen once. The chain uses TRBV14 and TRBJ1-2; weak D call: TRBD1 (6 bases). This CDR3 is built from 13 residues. V was clipped by 4 bases and J by 4 bases, with 10 bases between them. Germline V CDR1 and CDR2: SGHDN, FVKESK. CDR3 nucleotide sequence: TGTGCCAGCAGCCCTAACAGGGCCTATGGCTACACCTTC. It specifies CASSPNRAYGYTF.

V gene TRBV7-9 combines with J gene TRBJ1-2; TRBD1 matches at 7 bases. Per the germline V gene, CDR1 is SEHNR and CDR2 is FQNEAQ (reference sequence). V lost 4 bases to trimming and J lost 2 bases; unmatched junction nucleotides: 1. The CDR3 has 13 amino acids. The CDR3 loop is CASSSGQNYGYTF. CDR3 nucleotide sequence: TGTGCCAGCAGCTCGGGACAGAACTATGGCTACACCTTC.

The rearrangement uses TRBV19 and TRBJ1-1; TRBD1 might be the D (6 bases). The V and J ends lost 6 bases and 6 bases respectively, with 17 bases between them. Germline V lookup: CDR1 LNHDA, CDR2 SQIVND (reference sequence). This CDR3 has 14 amino acids. CDR3 residues: CASSAPGQTAEAFF. In DNA form, the CDR3 reads TGTGCCAGTAGCGCCCCTGGACAGACCGCTGAAGCTTTCTTT.

The chain carries TRBV7-3 and TRBJ2-3; 7 nucleotides agree with TRBD2. The CDR3 covers 16 residues. Losses at the gene ends were 5 bases for V and 3 bases for J; bases not matched to a gene: 11. Per germline, CDR1 SGHTA and CDR2 FQGTGA. The CDR3 reads CASSPQRGLPTDTQYF. The CDR3 DNA reads TGTGCCAGCAGCCCTCAGCGGGGCCTCCCGACAGATACGCAGTATTTT.

The gene calls are TRBV14 and TRBJ1-2; tentative D call: TRBD1 (6 bases). In germline, CDR1 is SGHDN, CDR2 FVKESK. The CDR3 is 13 residues long. Trimming removed 5 bases from V and 6 bases from J, with 13 bases in between. The CDR3 sequence is CASSSGTPHGYTF. CDR3 DNA sequence: TGTGCCAGCAGCTCCGGGACACCTCATGGCTACACCTTC.

The chain has TRBV2 and TRBJ1-1; D possibly corresponds to TRBD1 (6 bases). This CDR3 region has 16 residues. The V end was cut by 3 bases, the J end by 1 base, with 15 bases between. CDR1 is SNHLY, CDR2 FYNNEI, per germline. The CDR3 region is CASSDQPIRGNTEAFF. The CDR3 nucleotides read TGTGCCAGCAGTGATCAACCCATCAGGGGGAACACTGAAGCTTTCTTT.

This clone was seen only a few times. The gene calls are TRBV28 and TRBJ1-1; 7 bases fit TRBD1. The CDR3 contains 16 residues. After removal of 4 bases from V and 4 bases from J, the junction contained 12 bases not matched to a gene. Germline V gene data show CDR1 as MDHEN and CDR2 as SYDVKM. The CDR3 reads CASSSNPGQRFTEAFF. The CDR3 DNA reads TGTGCCAGCAGTTCTAACCCGGGACAGCGATTCACTGAAGCTTTCTTT.